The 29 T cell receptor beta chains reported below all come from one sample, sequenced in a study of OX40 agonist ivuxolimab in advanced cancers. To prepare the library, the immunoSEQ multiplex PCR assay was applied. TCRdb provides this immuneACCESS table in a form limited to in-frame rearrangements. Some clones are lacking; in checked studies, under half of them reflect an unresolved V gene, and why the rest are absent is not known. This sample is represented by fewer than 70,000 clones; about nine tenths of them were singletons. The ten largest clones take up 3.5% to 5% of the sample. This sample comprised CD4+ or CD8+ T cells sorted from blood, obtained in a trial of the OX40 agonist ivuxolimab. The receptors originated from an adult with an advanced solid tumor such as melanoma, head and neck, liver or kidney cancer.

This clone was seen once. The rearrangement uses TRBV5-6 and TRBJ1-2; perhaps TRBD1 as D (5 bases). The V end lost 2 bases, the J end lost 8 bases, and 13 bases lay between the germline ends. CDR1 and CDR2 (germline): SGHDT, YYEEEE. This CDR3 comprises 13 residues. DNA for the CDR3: TGTGCCAGCAGCTTATCGTCAGGGTACGGCTACACCTTC. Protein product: CASSLSSGYGYTF.

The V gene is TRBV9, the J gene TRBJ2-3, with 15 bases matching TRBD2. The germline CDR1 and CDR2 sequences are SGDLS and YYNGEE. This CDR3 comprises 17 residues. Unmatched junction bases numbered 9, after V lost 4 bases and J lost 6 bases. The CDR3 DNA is TGTGCCAGCAGCCTCGCCGGGACTAGCGGGAGGAGTGATACGCAGTATTTT. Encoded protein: CASSLAGTSGRSDTQYF.

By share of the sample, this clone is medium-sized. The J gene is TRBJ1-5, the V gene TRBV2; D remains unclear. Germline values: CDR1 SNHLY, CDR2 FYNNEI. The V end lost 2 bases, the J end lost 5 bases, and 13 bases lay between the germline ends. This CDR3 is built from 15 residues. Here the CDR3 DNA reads TGTGCCAGCAGTGAACTCCGGGGAGAAGATCAGCCCCAGCATTTT. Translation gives CASSELRGEDQPQHF. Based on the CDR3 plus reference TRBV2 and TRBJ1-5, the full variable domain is EPEVTQTPSHQVTQMGQEVILRCVPISNHLYFYWYRQILGQKVEFLVSFYNNEISEKSEIFDDQFSVERPDGSNFTLKIRSTKLEDSAMYFCASSELRGEDQPQHFGDGTRLSIL.

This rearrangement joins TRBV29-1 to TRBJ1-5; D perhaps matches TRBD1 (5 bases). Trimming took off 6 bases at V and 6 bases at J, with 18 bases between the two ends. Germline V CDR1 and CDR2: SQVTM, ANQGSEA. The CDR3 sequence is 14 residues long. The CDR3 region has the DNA TGCAGCGTCCAGTGGGGGGGGTTCGGTCAGCCCCAGCATTTT. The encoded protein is CSVQWGGFGQPQHF.

The CDR3 protein is CASSNQPQHF. The CDR3 bases are TGTGCCAGCAGTAATCAGCCCCAGCATTTT. This sequence joins TRBV27 and TRBJ1-5; D uncertain. CDR3 length: 10 amino acids. CDR1 MNHEY and CDR2 SMNVEV come from the germline V gene (reference sequence). Trimming cost V 5 bases and J 4 bases, with 0 bases left between them.

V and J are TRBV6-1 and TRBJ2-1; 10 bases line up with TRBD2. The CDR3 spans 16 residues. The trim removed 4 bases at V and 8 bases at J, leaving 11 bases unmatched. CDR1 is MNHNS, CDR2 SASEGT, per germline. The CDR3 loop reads CASSAFLAGAGDEQFF. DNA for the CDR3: TGTGCCAGCAGTGCTTTCCTAGCGGGGGCAGGGGATGAGCAGTTCTTC.

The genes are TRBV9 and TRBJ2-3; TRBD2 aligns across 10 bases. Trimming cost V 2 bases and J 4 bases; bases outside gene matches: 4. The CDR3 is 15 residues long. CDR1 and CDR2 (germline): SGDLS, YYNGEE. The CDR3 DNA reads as TGTGCCAGCAGCGTGAGCGGGAGGGCCCCAGATACGCAGTATTTT. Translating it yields CASSVSGRAPDTQYF.

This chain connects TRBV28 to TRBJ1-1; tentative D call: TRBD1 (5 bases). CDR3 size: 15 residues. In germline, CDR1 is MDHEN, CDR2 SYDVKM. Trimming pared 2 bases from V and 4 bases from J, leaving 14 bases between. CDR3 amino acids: CASSLISAGGTEAFF. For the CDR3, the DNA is TGTGCCAGCAGTTTAATATCAGCTGGGGGCACTGAAGCTTTCTTT.

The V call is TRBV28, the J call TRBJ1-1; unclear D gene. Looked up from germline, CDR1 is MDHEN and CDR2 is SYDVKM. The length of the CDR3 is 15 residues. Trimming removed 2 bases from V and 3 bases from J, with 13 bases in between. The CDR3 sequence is CASSLALGGDTEAFF. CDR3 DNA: TGTGCCAGCAGTTTAGCCCTGGGAGGCGACACTGAAGCTTTCTTT.

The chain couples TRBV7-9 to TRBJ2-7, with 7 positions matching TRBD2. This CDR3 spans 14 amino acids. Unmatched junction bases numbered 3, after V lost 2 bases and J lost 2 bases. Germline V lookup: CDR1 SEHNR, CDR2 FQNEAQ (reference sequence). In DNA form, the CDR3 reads TGTGCCAGCAGCTTAAACCTAGCGGCCTACGAGCAGTACTTC. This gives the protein CASSLNLAAYEQYF.

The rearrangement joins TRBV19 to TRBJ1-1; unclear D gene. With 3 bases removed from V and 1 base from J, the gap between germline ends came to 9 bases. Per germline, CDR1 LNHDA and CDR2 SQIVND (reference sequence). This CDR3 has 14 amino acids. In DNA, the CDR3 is TGTGCCAGTAGTATTCGGGCCCAGAACACTGAAGCTTTCTTT. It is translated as CASSIRAQNTEAFF.

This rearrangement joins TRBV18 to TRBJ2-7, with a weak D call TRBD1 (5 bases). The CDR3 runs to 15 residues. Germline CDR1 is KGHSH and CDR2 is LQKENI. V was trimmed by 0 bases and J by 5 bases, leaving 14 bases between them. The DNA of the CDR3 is TGTGCCAGCTCACCACCGTCACAGGTTGACCACGAGCAGTACTTC. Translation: CASSPPSQVDHEQYF.

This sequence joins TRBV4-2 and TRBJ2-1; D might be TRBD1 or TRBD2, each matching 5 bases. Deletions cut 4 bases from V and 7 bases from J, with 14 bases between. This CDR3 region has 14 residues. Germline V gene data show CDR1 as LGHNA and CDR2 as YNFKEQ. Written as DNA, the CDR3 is TGTGCCAGCAGCCTAGGGGCTAGCAGGAATGAGCAGTTCTTC. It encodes CASSLGASRNEQFF.

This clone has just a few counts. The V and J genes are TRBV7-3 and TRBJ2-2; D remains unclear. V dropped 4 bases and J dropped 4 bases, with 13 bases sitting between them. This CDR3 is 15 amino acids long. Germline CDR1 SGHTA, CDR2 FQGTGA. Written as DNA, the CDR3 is TGTGCCAGCAGCTCTTTCCCTTCTCCCACCGGGGAGCTGTTTTTT. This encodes CASSSFPSPTGELFF.

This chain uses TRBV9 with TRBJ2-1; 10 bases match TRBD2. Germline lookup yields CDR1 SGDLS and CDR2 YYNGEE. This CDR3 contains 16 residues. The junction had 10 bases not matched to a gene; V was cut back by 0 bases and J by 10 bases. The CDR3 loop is CASSVDPLAGQWEQFF. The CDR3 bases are TGTGCCAGCAGCGTAGACCCACTAGCGGGGCAGTGGGAGCAGTTCTTC.

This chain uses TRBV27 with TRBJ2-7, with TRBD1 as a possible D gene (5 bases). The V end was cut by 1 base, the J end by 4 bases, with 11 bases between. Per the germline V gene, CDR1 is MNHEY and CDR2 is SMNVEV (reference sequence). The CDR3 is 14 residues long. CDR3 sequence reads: CASSLLGARYEQYF. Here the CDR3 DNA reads TGTGCCAGCAGTTTATTAGGGGCACGGTACGAGCAGTACTTC.

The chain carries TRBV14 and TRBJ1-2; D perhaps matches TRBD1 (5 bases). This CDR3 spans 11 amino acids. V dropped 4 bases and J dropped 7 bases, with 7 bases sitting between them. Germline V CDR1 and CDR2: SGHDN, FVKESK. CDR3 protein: CASSPGGGYTF. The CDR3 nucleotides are TGTGCCAGCAGCCCGGGGGGTGGCTACACCTTC.

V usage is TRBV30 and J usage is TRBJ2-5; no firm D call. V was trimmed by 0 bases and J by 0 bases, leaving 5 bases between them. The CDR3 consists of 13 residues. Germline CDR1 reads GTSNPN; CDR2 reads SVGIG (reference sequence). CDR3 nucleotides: TGTGCCTGGAGTGTGTTCAACCAAGAGACCCAGTACTTC. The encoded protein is CAWSVFNQETQYF. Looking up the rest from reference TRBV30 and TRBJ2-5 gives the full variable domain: SQTIHQWPATLVQPVGSPLSLECTVEGTSNPNLYWYRQAAGRGLQLLFYSVGIGQISSEVPQNLSASRPQDRQFILSSKKLLLSDSGFYLCAWSVFNQETQYFGPGTRLLVL.

The CDR3 DNA reads as TGTGCCAGCAGTGAAGCTGGCTCCTACAATGAGCAGTTCTTC. This sequence encodes CASSEAGSYNEQFF. J is TRBJ2-1 and V is TRBV2; D unclear. Per germline, CDR1 SNHLY and CDR2 FYNNEI. V was cut by 0 bases and J by 0 bases, with 3 bases left in between. The CDR3 spans 14 residues.

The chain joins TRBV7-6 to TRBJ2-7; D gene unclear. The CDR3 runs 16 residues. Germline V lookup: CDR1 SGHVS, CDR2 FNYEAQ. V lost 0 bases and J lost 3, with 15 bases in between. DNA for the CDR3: TGTGCCAGCAGCTTAGCCAGCGTGACAAGTTACTACGAGCAGTACGTC. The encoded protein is CASSLASVTSYYEQYV.

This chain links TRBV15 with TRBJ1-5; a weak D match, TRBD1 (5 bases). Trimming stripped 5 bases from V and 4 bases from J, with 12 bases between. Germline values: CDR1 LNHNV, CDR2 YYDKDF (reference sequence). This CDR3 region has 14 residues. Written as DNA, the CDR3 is TGTGCCACCAGCTCCATGGGGGGAAATCAGCCCCAGCATTTT. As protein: CATSSMGGNQPQHF.

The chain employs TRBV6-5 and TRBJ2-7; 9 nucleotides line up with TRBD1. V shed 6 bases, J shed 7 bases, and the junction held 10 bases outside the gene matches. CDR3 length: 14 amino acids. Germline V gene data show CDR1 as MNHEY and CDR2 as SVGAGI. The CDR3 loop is CASSVGTGWGEQYV. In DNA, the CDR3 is TGTGCCAGCAGCGTTGGGACAGGGTGGGGGGAGCAGTACGTC.

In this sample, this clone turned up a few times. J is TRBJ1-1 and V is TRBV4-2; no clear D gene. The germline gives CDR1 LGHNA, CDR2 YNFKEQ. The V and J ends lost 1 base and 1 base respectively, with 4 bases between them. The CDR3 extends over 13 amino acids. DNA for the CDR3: TGTGCCAGCAGCCAAGGGGGGAACACTGAAGCTTTCTTT. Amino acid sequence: CASSQGGNTEAFF.

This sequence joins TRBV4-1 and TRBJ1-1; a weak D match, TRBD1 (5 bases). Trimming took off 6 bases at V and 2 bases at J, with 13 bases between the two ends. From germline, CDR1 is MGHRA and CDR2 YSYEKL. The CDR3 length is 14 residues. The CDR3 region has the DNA TGCGCCAGCAGTAGAGGGGACGGAAACACTGAAGCTTTCTTT. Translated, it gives CASSRGDGNTEAFF.

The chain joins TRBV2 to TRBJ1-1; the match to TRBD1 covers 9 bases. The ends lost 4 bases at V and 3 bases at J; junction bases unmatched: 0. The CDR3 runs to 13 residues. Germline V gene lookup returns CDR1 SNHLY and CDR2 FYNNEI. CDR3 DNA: TGTGCCAGCAGTGGACAGGGGGACACTGAAGCTTTCTTT. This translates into CASSGQGDTEAFF.

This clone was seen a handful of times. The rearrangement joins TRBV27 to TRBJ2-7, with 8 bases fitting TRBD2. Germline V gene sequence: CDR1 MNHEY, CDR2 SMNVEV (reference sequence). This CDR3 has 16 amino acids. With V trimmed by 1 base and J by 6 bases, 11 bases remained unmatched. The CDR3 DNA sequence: TGTGCCAGCAGTTTATTTAGCGGGGACCTTTCGGTCGAGCAGTACTTC. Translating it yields CASSLFSGDLSVEQYF.

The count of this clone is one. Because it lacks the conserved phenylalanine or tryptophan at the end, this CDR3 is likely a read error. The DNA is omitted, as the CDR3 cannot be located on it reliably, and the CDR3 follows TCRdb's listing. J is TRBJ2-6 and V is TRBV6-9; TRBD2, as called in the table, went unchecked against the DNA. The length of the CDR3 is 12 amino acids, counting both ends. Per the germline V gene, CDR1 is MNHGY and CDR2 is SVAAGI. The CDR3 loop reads CASSSGGPYDKV.

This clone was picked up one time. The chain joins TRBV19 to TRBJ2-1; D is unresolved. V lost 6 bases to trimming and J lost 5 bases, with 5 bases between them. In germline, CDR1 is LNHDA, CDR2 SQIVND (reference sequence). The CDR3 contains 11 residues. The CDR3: CASSPNNEQFF. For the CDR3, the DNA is TGTGCCAGTAGCCCTAACAATGAGCAGTTCTTC.

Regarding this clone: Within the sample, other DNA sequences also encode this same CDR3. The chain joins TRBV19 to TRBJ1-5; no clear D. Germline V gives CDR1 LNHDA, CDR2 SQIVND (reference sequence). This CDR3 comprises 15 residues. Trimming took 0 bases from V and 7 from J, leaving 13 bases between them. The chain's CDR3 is CASSIDLGIDQPQHF. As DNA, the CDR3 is TGTGCCAGTAGTATAGATCTGGGAATTGACCAGCCCCAGCATTTT.